The T cell receptor delta chain described here comes from a study of Vδ1+ human thymocytes. RNA was extracted from the cells and then reverse transcribed. The CDR3 regions were amplified by multiplex PCR from V-gene primers to a constant-region primer. TCRdb ran CATT on the multiplex PCR reads. This table has over 65,000 delta-chain clones, approximately 34% appearing once. As for this clone: Its antigen is unidentified.

The V gene lost 0 bases and the J gene lost 2 bases, with 25 bases spanning the gap. Germline values: CDR1 TSWWSYY, CDR2 QGS. CDR3 length: 21 residues. Alphabeta T cells were depleted, then CD3+ Vdelta1+ Vdelta2- thymocytes were FACS-sorted. General study results and limits: In the thymus, TRG and TRD repertoires looked highly polyclonal with Gaussian CDR3 lengths. Bulk repertoire data may be misinterpreted because of unexpected Vdelta2 sequences.

The sequence came from a boy less than two years old who had congenital heart surgery. The sequencing sample was made of Vdelta1+ gamma-delta thymocytes from the thymus. Subset denoted: FACS-sorted CD3+ TCRalphabeta- TCRVdelta1+ TCRVdelta2- thymocytes. The rearrangement links TRDV1 to TRDJ2, with D possibly being TRDD2 or TRDD3 (5 bases each). The CDR3 sequence is CALGELTPLPYLGRLTAQLFF. The CDR3 DNA follows: TGTGCTCTTGGGGAACTAACTCCCCTACCCTATTTGGGGAGGTTGACAGCACAACTCTTCTTT.